This TCR beta chain derives from a study of blood T cell repertoires in COVID-19. Trimming pared 5 bases from V and 0 bases from J, leaving 7 bases between. This CDR3 contains 13 residues. CDR1 and CDR2 (germline): SGHTA, FQGTGA. Source study methods: Amplifying reference gene primers gave estimates of nucleated cell counts. Produced via immunoSEQ multiplex PCR; TCRdb's table is partial and in-frame only. V, J and clone size are those of that table, while D and trimming were read from the DNA. The table includes some 130,000 clones, almost 85% detected once. The receptor's source is a woman younger than 45 who had recovered from COVID-19. V gene TRBV7-3 combines with J gene TRBJ1-1; D is ambiguous. The sequenced sample was peripheral blood. This CDR3 is CASSPGMNTEAFF. The DNA of the CDR3 is TGTGCCAGCAGCCCGGGGATGAACACTGAAGCTTTCTTT.